The 20 T cell receptor beta chains below all came from one sample that was sequenced in a study of OX40 agonist ivuxolimab in advanced cancers. Here immunoSEQ multiplex PCR was the method, and the copy in TCRdb shows in-frame clones only, minus some. The repertoire has over 30,000 clones, approximately 89% of them found once; the top ten carry 35% to 45%. Sequencing used CD4+ or CD8+ T cells sorted from blood, obtained in a trial of the OX40 agonist ivuxolimab. The receptors were gathered from an adult with an advanced solid tumor such as melanoma, head and neck, liver or kidney cancer.

This clone was observed a few times. At one end, the junction sequence differs from germline, possibly due to a read error. This chain joins TRBV9 and TRBJ2-7; TRBD2 matches at 9 bases. Germline V gene sequence: CDR1 SGDLS, CDR2 YYNGEE. There are 14 residues in the CDR3. CDR3 in amino acids: CASSPGREGCTLDF. CDR3 sequence (DNA): TGTGCCAGCTCACCGGGGCGGGAGGGCTGTACGCTAGACTTC.

V usage is TRBV29-1 and J usage is TRBJ2-1, with 9 bases lining up with TRBD2. The CDR3 totals 15 residues. With V trimmed by 1 base and J by 1 base, 2 bases remained unmatched. The germline CDR1 and CDR2 sequences are SQVTM and ANQGSEA. Written as DNA, the CDR3 is TGCAGCGTTGAAGGACTAGCGGTTTCCTACAATGAGCAGTTCTTC. It is translated as CSVEGLAVSYNEQFF.

The chain uses TRBV25-1 and TRBJ2-1; 11 bases fit TRBD2. This CDR3 is built from 18 residues. Trimming cost V 7 bases and J 7 bases; bases outside gene matches: 18. Germline assignment: CDR1 MGHDK and CDR2 SYGVNS. The CDR3 coding sequence is TGTGCCAGCACCTCCCGTCGGGCTAGCGGGAGGATTGGGAATGAGCAGTTCTTC. The encoded protein is CASTSRRASGRIGNEQFF.

This chain uses TRBV19 with TRBJ2-1; tentatively, D is TRBD2 (5 bases). Germline CDR1 is LNHDA and CDR2 is SQIVND (reference sequence). Trimming removed 6 bases at V and 6 bases at J, with 9 bases between. The CDR3 spans 12 residues. In DNA form, the CDR3 reads TGTGCCAGTAGGGACGGGATCAATGAGCAGTTCTTC. This codes for CASRDGINEQFF.

The chain employs TRBV7-9 and TRBJ2-3, with 16 positions matching TRBD2. Per germline, CDR1 SEHNR and CDR2 FQNEAQ (reference sequence). J gave up 6 bases and V 5 bases, and 8 bases lay outside the gene matches. The CDR3 spans 17 residues. The CDR3 sequence is CASSTGTSGGAWDTQYF. In DNA form, the CDR3 reads TGTGCCAGCAGCACCGGGACTAGCGGGGGGGCCTGGGATACGCAGTATTTT.

This chain links TRBV2 with TRBJ2-4, with D possibly being TRBD1 (5 bases). The CDR3 has 14 residues. Trimming took off 2 bases at V and 6 bases at J, with 11 bases between the two ends. Per the germline V gene, CDR1 is SNHLY and CDR2 is FYNNEI. The CDR3 loop reads CASSERGSGNIQYF. In nucleotides, the CDR3 is TGTGCCAGCAGTGAAAGGGGTTCGGGAAACATTCAGTACTTC.

V is TRBV19 and J is TRBJ2-7, with D tentatively TRBD1 or TRBD2 (5 bases each). Per germline, CDR1 LNHDA and CDR2 SQIVND (reference sequence). This CDR3 has 15 residues. V was clipped by 3 bases and J by 5 bases, with 17 bases between them. As DNA, the CDR3 is TGTGCCAGTAGTATTACGGGGCCCGGTCGGGACGAGCAGTACTTC. Protein: CASSITGPGRDEQYF.

This sequence joins TRBV19 and TRBJ1-2; tentatively, D is TRBD1 (5 bases). This CDR3 spans 14 amino acids. V was pared by 8 bases and J by 3 bases, with 16 bases between. Germline lookup yields CDR1 LNHDA and CDR2 SQIVND (reference sequence). CDR3 nucleotides: TGTGCCAGTGACGGAGGCCAGGGATACTATGGCTACACCTTC. Translating it yields CASDGGQGYYGYTF.

The genes are TRBV25-1 and TRBJ2-1; no clear D gene. This CDR3 has 13 residues. Trimming removed 5 bases at V and 4 bases at J, with 9 bases between. Germline V gene data show CDR1 as MGHDK and CDR2 as SYGVNS. The CDR3 region is CASSNTVYNEQFF. CDR3 in DNA: TGTGCCAGCAGTAACACGGTTTACAATGAGCAGTTCTTC.

The CDR3 DNA reads as TGCAGCGTTGAGGGGACAGGGGGGTACTACGAGCAGTACTTC. Its protein is CSVEGTGGYYEQYF. V gene TRBV29-1 combines with J gene TRBJ2-7, with 11 bases matching TRBD1. Germline CDR1 and CDR2: SQVTM and ANQGSEA. CDR3 length: 14 residues. The trim removed 3 bases at V and 3 bases at J, leaving 4 bases unmatched.

The V call is TRBV4-1, the J call TRBJ2-2; 7 nucleotides agree with TRBD1. CDR1 is MGHRA and CDR2 is YSYEKL in the germline V gene. This CDR3 is 14 amino acids long. The V segment lost 3 bases and the J segment 8 bases; nucleotides outside the gene matches: 6. For the CDR3, the DNA is TGCGCCAGCAGCCAGGGACAGAGGTTGGGGGAGCTGTTTTTT. It yields the protein CASSQGQRLGELFF.

Here the CDR3 reads CASSPMDRVATEAFF. The CDR3 DNA follows: TGTGCCAGTAGTCCCATGGACAGGGTCGCCACTGAAGCTTTCTTT. This chain joins TRBV19 and TRBJ1-1, with 8 bases identical to TRBD1. The J segment lost 4 bases and the V segment lost 5 bases, leaving 9 bases of the junction unmatched. The length of the CDR3 is 15 residues. Germline V gene sequence: CDR1 LNHDA, CDR2 SQIVND (reference sequence).

The chain recombines TRBV19 with TRBJ2-1; a weak D match, TRBD1 (5 bases). Trimming took 7 bases from V and 0 from J, leaving 22 bases between them. CDR1 and CDR2 from the germline V gene are LNHDA and SQIVND (reference sequence). This CDR3 comprises 18 residues. This chain's CDR3 is CASKAKDGAFPSYNEQFF. For the CDR3, the DNA is TGTGCCAGTAAGGCAAAGGATGGGGCCTTCCCCTCCTACAATGAGCAGTTCTTC. Full variable domain (remainder filled in from reference TRBV19 and TRBJ2-1): DGGITQSPKYLFRKEGQNVTLSCEQNLNHDAMYWYRQDPGQGLRLIYYSQIVNDFQKGDIAEGYSVSREKKESFPLTVTSAQKNPTAFYLCASKAKDGAFPSYNEQFFGPGTRLTVL.

This clone was counted a few times. V and J are TRBV11-3 and TRBJ1-3, with a tentative D call TRBD1 (6 bases). CDR3 length equals 14 residues. Per germline, CDR1 SGHNT and CDR2 YENEEA. The ends were cut back, 11 bases at V and 0 bases at J, with 14 bases in the middle. The CDR3 DNA sequence: TGTGCCGGCTGGGGGGGCAACTCTGGAAACACCATATATTTT. This sequence encodes CAGWGGNSGNTIYF.

The chain recombines TRBV27 with TRBJ1-5; 7 bases agree with TRBD1. The trim removed 0 bases at V and 3 bases at J, leaving 2 bases unmatched. The germline gives CDR1 MNHEY, CDR2 SMNVEV (reference sequence). CDR3 size: 15 residues. The CDR3, as DNA: TGTGCCAGCAGTTTATCACAGGGGTTCAATCAGCCCCAGCATTTT. Translating gives CASSLSQGFNQPQHF.

There are a few counts of this clone. This chain uses TRBV12-5 with TRBJ2-3; a weak D match, TRBD2 (6 bases). The length of the CDR3 is 15 residues. V was cut by 6 bases and J by 1 base, with 14 bases left in between. Germline loops: CDR1 LGHNT, CDR2 FRNRAP. The CDR3 nucleotides read TGTGCTAGTGGCCCTCGCGGCGGGGGCACAGATACGCAGTATTTT. Encoded protein: CASGPRGGGTDTQYF. The full variable domain, in which reference TRBV12-5 and TRBJ2-3 provide the parts outside the CDR3, is DARVTQTPRHKVTEMGQEVTMRCQPILGHNTVFWYRQTMMQGLELLAYFRNRAPLDDSGMPKDRFSAEMPDATLATLKIQPSEPRDSAVYFCASGPRGGGTDTQYFGPGTRLTVL.

The chain links TRBV5-4 to TRBJ2-4; D may be TRBD2 (5 bases). The CDR3 length is 13 residues. Germline V gives CDR1 SGHNT, CDR2 YYREEE (reference sequence). Trimming took 4 bases from V and 5 from J, leaving 10 bases between them. The CDR3 DNA reads TGTGCCAGCAGCCTAGCTGGCCAAAACATTCAGTACTTC. It encodes CASSLAGQNIQYF.

The chain links TRBV4-1 to TRBJ1-5; D is unclear. The V end lost 0 bases, the J end lost 2 bases, and 11 bases lay between the germline ends. Germline lookup yields CDR1 MGHRA and CDR2 YSYEKL. The CDR3 length is 16 residues. For the CDR3, the DNA is TGCGCCAGCAGCCAAGACTCAGGTCTCGGCAATCAGCCCCAGCATTTT. This codes for CASSQDSGLGNQPQHF.

This clone was found once. The rearrangement links TRBV6-6 to TRBJ2-7; D call uncertain. The germline V gene encodes CDR1 MNHNY and CDR2 SVGAGI (reference sequence). This CDR3 contains 13 residues. V lost 2 bases to trimming and J lost 2 bases, with 7 bases between them. CDR3 in amino acids: CASSYTATYEQYF. CDR3 in DNA: TGTGCCAGCAGTTACACAGCGACCTACGAGCAGTACTTC.

The chain links TRBV5-1 to TRBJ2-3; D may be TRBD2 (6 bases). The CDR3 is 14 amino acids. Germline values: CDR1 SGHRS, CDR2 YFSETQ. Trimming removed 2 bases at V and 2 bases at J, with 9 bases between. Here the CDR3 reads CASSFGGNTDTQYF. The CDR3 region has the DNA TGCGCCAGCAGCTTCGGCGGGAACACAGATACGCAGTATTTT.